This T cell receptor (beta chain) came from a study of blood T cell repertoires in COVID-19. Overall study context: Sites in the United States, Italy and Spain provided acute and convalescent COVID-19 samples. From T cells, B-cell-depleted T cells, or PBMCs came the material, which was cDNA or gDNA.

This clone was observed a few times. In the original processing: Reference gene primer amplification gave estimated nucleated cell counts. Assay: immunoSEQ multiplex PCR; the TCRdb copy retains only in-frame clones and omits some. That table is the source of V, J and clone size, and D and trimming were worked out from the DNA. The profile shows about 170,000 clones, under 90% of them singletons. Deletions cut 0 bases from V and 6 bases from J, with 6 bases between. The CDR3 has 14 residues. Per the germline V gene, CDR1 is LNHNV and CDR2 is YYDKDF (reference sequence). The Seattle patients joined while their infection was active and were tracked longitudinally afterward.

The TCR comes from a woman in her 70s with COVID-19, enrolled during active disease. The sequenced sample consisted of peripheral blood. This sequence joins TRBV15 and TRBJ1-6, with unresolved D. CDR3 amino acids: CATSREAVNSPLHF. The CDR3 nucleotides are TGTGCCACCAGCAGAGAGGCGGTTAATTCACCCCTCCACTTT.